This entry lists 15 T cell receptor beta chains sequenced from one sample in a study of blood T cell repertoires in COVID-19. Data came from immunoSEQ multiplex PCR; TCRdb stores just in-frame clones and leaves some out. The sample lists roughly 150,000 clones, about 85% occurring once. Sequencing was done on a sample of PBMCs or T cells enriched from blood (not recorded which). The receptors come from a woman between 45 and 60 years old who had recovered from COVID-19.

The chain recombines TRBV19 with TRBJ2-2; 10 nucleotides agree with TRBD2. CDR1 is LNHDA, CDR2 SQIVND, per germline (reference sequence). The CDR3 extends over 19 amino acids. J gave up 0 bases and V 4 bases, and 11 bases lay outside the gene matches. CDR3 loop: CASSTPGRLAGANTGELFF. The DNA for the CDR3 is TGTGCCAGTAGTACCCCCGGGCGGCTAGCGGGGGCGAACACCGGGGAGCTGTTTTTT.

The CDR3 region has the DNA TGTGCCAGCAGCGTAAGCGGGAGGAGGACAGATACGCAGTATTTT. As protein: CASSVSGRRTDTQYF. V gene TRBV7-8 combines with J gene TRBJ2-3; 9 bases are shared with TRBD2. The length of the CDR3 is 15 residues. Germline trimming cut 5 bases from V and 3 bases from J; bases unmatched to any gene: 6. Germline V gene sequence: CDR1 SGHVS, CDR2 FQNEAQ. Full variable domain (remainder filled in from reference TRBV7-8 and TRBJ2-3): GAGVSQSPRYKVAKRGQDVALRCDPISGHVSLFWYQQALGQGPEFLTYFQNEAQLDKSGLPSDRFFAERPEGSVSTLKIQRTQQEDSAVYLCASSVSGRRTDTQYFGPGTRLTVL.

This clone occurred once. J is TRBJ2-5 and V is TRBV5-4; 8 bases match TRBD2. Per the germline V gene, CDR1 is SGHNT and CDR2 is YYREEE (reference sequence). CDR3 size: 15 residues. V was clipped by 1 base and J by 5 bases; unmatched bases: 7. The CDR3 DNA sequence: TGTGCCAGCAGCTTGAGAGCGGGGGTGTCCGAGACCCAGTACTTC. Translated, it gives CASSLRAGVSETQYF.

This clone was seen once. The chain has TRBV15 and TRBJ1-3; 7 nucleotides align to TRBD1. Looked up from germline, CDR1 is LNHNV and CDR2 is YYDKDF (reference sequence). V dropped 0 bases and J dropped 0; count of bases not matched to a gene: 11. There are 19 residues in the CDR3. The CDR3 is CATSRDILFRTGSGNTIYF. The DNA of the CDR3 is TGTGCCACCAGCAGAGATATCCTTTTCCGGACAGGCTCTGGAAACACCATATATTTT.

The chain has TRBV6-5 and TRBJ2-7; 8 bases fit TRBD1. CDR1 and CDR2 from the germline V gene are MNHEY and SVGAGI. The CDR3 length is 13 residues. With V trimmed by 8 bases and J by 3 bases, 6 bases remained unmatched. In DNA, the CDR3 is TGTGCCAGCGGCCGGGACAGGTTCTACGAGCAGTACTTC. Translation: CASGRDRFYEQYF.

The V and J genes are TRBV19 and TRBJ2-6; TRBD2 might be the D (6 bases). V gave up 2 bases and J gave up 1 base, with 18 bases separating them. The CDR3 loop spans 19 amino acids. CDR1 and CDR2 from the germline V gene are LNHDA and SQIVND (reference sequence). CDR3 region: CASSIITPGVVSGANVLTF. CDR3 in DNA: TGTGCCAGTAGTATAATAACCCCGGGGGTGGTTTCTGGGGCCAACGTCCTGACTTTC.

The table lists this clone with a count of one. This chain links TRBV11-3 with TRBJ2-7; 8 bases line up with TRBD1. From germline, CDR1 is SGHNT and CDR2 YENEEA. The CDR3 is 15 amino acids. With 2 bases clipped from V and 2 bases from J, the junction kept 5 bases outside the gene matches. CDR3 coding DNA: TGTGCCAGCAGCTTAATGCGACAGGGGACCTACGAGCAGTACTTC. This encodes CASSLMRQGTYEQYF.

This chain uses TRBV4-3 with TRBJ1-2; D remains unclear. Germline lookup yields CDR1 LGHNA and CDR2 YSLEER. V was pared by 0 bases and J by 6 bases, with 8 bases between. This CDR3 is built from 13 residues. This chain's CDR3 is CASSQDTADGYTF. CDR3 coding DNA: TGCGCCAGCAGCCAAGATACGGCGGATGGCTACACCTTC.

This clone has a handful of counts. V is TRBV19 and J is TRBJ1-2; 8 nucleotides match TRBD1. The CDR3 spans 14 residues. With V trimmed by 9 bases and J by 3 bases, 9 bases remained unmatched. Germline CDR1 is LNHDA and CDR2 is SQIVND (reference sequence). The CDR3 nucleotides are TGTGCCAGCACTGGACAGGGAGTCTACTATGGCTACACCTTC. Translation gives CASTGQGVYYGYTF.

V and J are TRBV18 and TRBJ2-1; a possible D gene is TRBD2 (6 bases). Germline V gene data show CDR1 as KGHSH and CDR2 as LQKENI. The length of the CDR3 is 12 residues. Deletions cut 3 bases from V and 16 bases from J, with 16 bases between. CDR3: CASSPSDYLIFF. Here the CDR3 DNA reads TGTGCCAGCTCACCCTCGGACTACTTAATCTTCTTC.

The chain uses TRBV19 and TRBJ2-3; 11 positions match TRBD2. The CDR3 covers 15 residues. CDR1 LNHDA and CDR2 SQIVND come from the germline V gene (reference sequence). V dropped 3 bases and J dropped 5; count of bases not matched to a gene: 4. Here the CDR3 reads CASSMPSGRQDTQYF. For the CDR3, the DNA is TGTGCCAGTAGTATGCCTAGCGGGAGGCAAGATACGCAGTATTTT.

The genes are TRBV27 and TRBJ2-1; 8 bases agree with TRBD2. The CDR3 has 18 residues. The germline V gene encodes CDR1 MNHEY and CDR2 SMNVEV (reference sequence). Trimming at V came to 0 bases and at J to 9 bases, leaving 16 bases not matched to a gene. The CDR3 bases are TGTGCCAGCAGTTTATCCTCTTTGGGAGCGGGAGTAGGGGTTGAGCAGTTCTTC. Its translation: CASSLSSLGAGVGVEQFF.

This clone was observed a single time. The rearrangement uses TRBV19 and TRBJ2-2, with 7 bases fitting TRBD1. The CDR3 length is 15 residues. Germline V lookup: CDR1 LNHDA, CDR2 SQIVND (reference sequence). V was clipped by 0 bases and J by 3 bases; unmatched bases: 1. CDR3 sequence reads: CASSIEGGYTGELFF. In DNA, the CDR3 is TGTGCCAGTAGTATAGAAGGGGGCTACACCGGGGAGCTGTTTTTT.

The rearrangement joins TRBV4-3 to TRBJ1-1; no firm D call. CDR3 length: 15 amino acids. V shed 0 bases and J shed 1 base, with 9 bases lying between them. The V gene's germline CDR1 is LGHNA and CDR2 YSLEER. In DNA, the CDR3 is TGCGCCAGCAGCCAAGATTGGCCCAGGAACACTGAAGCTTTCTTT. Translating it yields CASSQDWPRNTEAFF.

The V and J genes are TRBV10-2 and TRBJ1-1; a possible D gene is TRBD1 (5 bases). Germline V gene sequence: CDR1 WSHSY, CDR2 SAAADI. With 5 bases removed from V and 4 bases from J, the gap between germline ends came to 23 bases. The CDR3 consists of 17 residues. DNA of the CDR3: TGCGCCAGCAGTAGGGGCCAGGTAGCCCAGTTTGGCACTGAAGCTTTCTTT. The encoded protein is CASSRGQVAQFGTEAFF.